The present TCR beta chain was sequenced within a study of OX40 agonist ivuxolimab in advanced cancers. Study-wide context: An agonistic anti-OX40 (CD134) antibody, ivuxolimab, was used to treat the patients. Study results and limitations: At 0.1 to 3.0 mg/kg and by week 6, CD4+ and CD8+ T cells in the blood had expanded clonally.

Assay: immunoSEQ multiplex PCR; the TCRdb copy retains only in-frame clones and omits some. The profile shows 70,000 to 95,000 clones, 80% to 95% of them singletons. About this clone: Its target is unknown.

Looked up from germline, CDR1 is MNHEY and CDR2 is SMNVEV (reference sequence). With 6 bases clipped from V and 4 bases from J, the junction kept 4 bases outside the gene matches. CDR3 length equals 13 residues. Peripheral blood came from all dose cohorts at three timepoints. The V gene is TRBV27, the J gene TRBJ2-5; 8 bases agree with TRBD2. Sequenced here: CD4+ or CD8+ T cells sorted from blood, sampled in a trial of the OX40 agonist ivuxolimab. The origin of this receptor is an adult with an advanced solid tumor such as melanoma, head and neck, liver or kidney cancer. Written as DNA, the CDR3 is TGTGCCAGCAGGTCGGGGGGGAGAGAGACCCAGTACTTC. As protein: CASRSGGRETQYF.